The clone carrying this TCR beta chain was recorded a few times. No antigen is known for it. This record belongs to a study of T cells after yellow fever vaccination. The CDR3 covers 12 residues. Looked up from germline, CDR1 is SGHTA and CDR2 is FQGNSA. Trimming removed 2 bases at V and 8 bases at J, with 7 bases between. Via MiXCR, TCRdb re-called the 5' RACE reads, giving one row per CDR3 protein. The data contain just under 600,000 distinct CDR3 sequences, approximately 15% of them singletons. Findings and caveats of the study: A large majority of primary-vaccination clones showed up again after the booster (96% CD4, about 90% CD8). A weaker but faster secondary response was observed, peaking on day 5 versus 15.

The sequence came from a man aged 25-40 years who received the YFV17D yellow fever vaccine. The V gene is TRBV7-2, the J gene TRBJ2-1; D is unresolved. The material was PBMCs, obtained on the day of the yellow fever booster vaccination. CDR3 sequence (DNA): TGTGCCAGCAGCTTAATCTGGGATGAGCAGTTCTTC. Translation gives CASSLIWDEQFF.